This entry lists 4 T cell receptor beta chains sequenced from one sample in a study of lymphopenia after photon versus proton radiotherapy. Assay: immunoSEQ multiplex PCR; the TCRdb copy retains only in-frame clones and omits some. The data show 150,000 to 200,000 clones, less than 90% seen once. Sequencing used peripheral blood, obtained from a patient treated with photon-based radiotherapy. These receptors all come from a man aged 45-60 years with gastric cancer.

The V call is TRBV25-1, the J call TRBJ2-2; D may match TRBD1 or TRBD2 (5 bases each). V was cut by 2 bases and J by 6 bases, with 10 bases left in between. This CDR3 is 14 amino acids long. Germline V gene lookup returns CDR1 MGHDK and CDR2 SYGVNS. The CDR3 nucleotides are TGTGCCAGCAGTGAACCAAGGGACGCCGGGGAGCTGTTTTTT. Its translation: CASSEPRDAGELFF.

The chain links TRBV19 to TRBJ1-1; D is undetermined. Germline CDR1 LNHDA, CDR2 SQIVND (reference sequence). The germline V and J ends were trimmed by 5 bases and 3 bases, with 10 bases remaining between them. The CDR3 consists of 13 residues. The CDR3 bases are TGTGCCAGTAGTTGGACCGAAGACACTGAAGCTTTCTTT. This translates into CASSWTEDTEAFF.

The CDR3 region is CSVEVGLLETQYF. CDR3 nucleotide sequence: TGCAGCGTTGAAGTTGGGCTCTTGGAGACCCAGTACTTC. The chain employs TRBV29-1 and TRBJ2-5; D unclear. The germline CDR1 and CDR2 sequences are SQVTM and ANQGSEA. V lost 1 base and J 5 bases, leaving 11 bases between the germline ends. This CDR3 is 13 amino acids long.

The rearrangement links TRBV18 to TRBJ1-2; 8 nucleotides line up with TRBD1. V lost 0 bases to trimming and J lost 6 bases; unmatched junction nucleotides: 6. CDR1 is KGHSH and CDR2 is LQKENI in the germline V gene. The CDR3 totals 15 residues. CDR3 sequence reads: CASSPPDRGWNGYTF. In nucleotides, the CDR3 is TGTGCCAGCTCACCACCCGACAGGGGTTGGAATGGCTACACCTTC.